A single sample gave rise to the 19 T cell receptor beta chains below, sequenced in a study of CD8+ T cells in alopecia areata. RNA was isolated and reverse transcribed to cDNA, the sequencing template. Sequencing used immunoSEQ multiplex PCR; TCRdb keeps in-frame clones, though not all of them. Of under 70,000 clones listed, approximately 64% were seen once; the top ten hold around a sixth. The sample consisted of CD8+ T cells sorted from blood, taken at week 0. These receptors all come from a human donor with alopecia areata.

Only a few counts were recorded for this clone. This chain links TRBV21-1 with TRBJ2-7; the listed D gene, TRBD2, was not tested against the DNA. TRBV21-1 is a known pseudogene. The CDR3 runs 14 residues. The CDR3 spells CASSTASAYYEQYF. DNA of the CDR3: TGTGCCAGCAGCACAGCTAGCGCCTACTACGAGCAGTACTTC.

J is TRBJ2-7 and V is TRBV28; TRBD1 agrees at 7 bases. The V gene's germline CDR1 is MDHEN and CDR2 SYDVKM. V gave up 6 bases and J gave up 5 bases; unmatched junction bases: 10. The length of the CDR3 is 14 residues. Here the CDR3 reads CASSPDRVDDEQYF. The CDR3 region has the DNA TGTGCCAGCAGCCCTGACAGGGTTGATGACGAGCAGTACTTC.

This clone was observed a handful of times. The V and J genes are TRBV19 and TRBJ2-2; D remains unclear. V was shortened by 1 base and J by 5 bases, with 5 bases between the two germline ends. Looked up from germline, CDR1 is LNHDA and CDR2 is SQIVND (reference sequence). This CDR3 is 13 amino acids long. In nucleotides, the CDR3 is TGTGCCAGTAGTATAGTAGGGACCGGGGAGCTGTTTTTT. It translates to CASSIVGTGELFF.

Comment on this clone: Other DNA sequences in the sample encode the same CDR3. The chain links TRBV6-5 to TRBJ1-1, with D unresolved. The CDR3 loop spans 12 amino acids. In germline, CDR1 is MNHEY, CDR2 SVGAGI. Trimming took 0 bases from V and 1 from J, leaving 0 bases between them. CDR3 sequence reads: CASSYSNTEAFF. As DNA, the CDR3 is TGTGCCAGCAGTTACTCGAACACTGAAGCTTTCTTT.

This sequence joins TRBV30 and TRBJ1-2; D might be TRBD1 (6 bases). The CDR3 covers 14 residues. Germline-derived CDR1 and CDR2 are GTSNPN and SVGIG (reference sequence). The germline V and J ends were trimmed by 5 bases and 6 bases, with 19 bases remaining between them. The CDR3 protein is CAWDPLGGRDGYTF. The CDR3 region has the DNA TGTGCCTGGGACCCCCTCGGGGGCCGCGATGGCTACACCTTC.

The chain links TRBV30 to TRBJ1-1; 8 bases map to TRBD1. The CDR3 extends over 14 amino acids. The V gene's germline CDR1 is GTSNPN and CDR2 SVGIG (reference sequence). Losses at the gene ends were 1 base for V and 1 base for J; bases not matched to a gene: 2. The CDR3 nucleotides are TGTGCCTGGAGTGCCGGGACAGGGAACACTGAAGCTTTCTTT. It specifies CAWSAGTGNTEAFF.

There are a few counts of this clone. V usage is TRBV7-3 and J usage is TRBJ1-1; D gene unclear. This CDR3 is built from 12 residues. Germline CDR1 reads SGHTA; CDR2 reads FQGTGA. Trimming removed 3 bases at V and 4 bases at J, with 6 bases between. The CDR3 region is CASSFSGTEAFF. CDR3 DNA: TGTGCCAGCAGCTTCTCGGGCACTGAAGCTTTCTTT. Full variable domain (rest looked up from reference TRBV7-3 and TRBJ1-1): GAGVSQTPSNKVTEKGKYVELRCDPISGHTALYWYRQSLGQGPEFLIYFQGTGAADDSGLPNDRFFAVRPEGSVSTLKIQRTERGDSAVYLCASSFSGTEAFFGQGTRLTVV.

The chain joins TRBV30 to TRBJ2-1, with 11 bases lining up with TRBD2. CDR1 and CDR2 from the germline V gene are GTSNPN and SVGIG (reference sequence). The V and J ends lost 4 bases and 4 bases, in that order; junction bases with no gene match: 6. CDR3 size: 15 residues. The CDR3 reads CAWTQTSGVYNEQFF. As DNA, the CDR3 is TGTGCCTGGACCCAGACTAGCGGGGTTTACAATGAGCAGTTCTTC.

This chain links TRBV5-6 with TRBJ2-4; D is possibly TRBD1 (6 bases). The V gene's germline CDR1 is SGHDT and CDR2 YYEEEE. V lost 5 bases and J lost 0, with 15 bases in between. The CDR3 length is 16 residues. CDR3 in DNA: TGTGCCAGCAGTGAACCGGGACAATTAGCCAAAAACATTCAGTACTTC. Translated, it gives CASSEPGQLAKNIQYF.

This chain connects TRBV9 to TRBJ2-7, with D possibly matching TRBD2 (7 bases). Trimming took 4 bases from V and 6 from J, leaving 17 bases between them. Germline V CDR1 and CDR2: SGDLS, YYNGEE. This CDR3 region has 14 residues. The CDR3 DNA reads as TGTGCCAGCAGCCCTAGGCGGGGGCCGAGCGAGCAGTACTTC. Translating gives CASSPRRGPSEQYF.

The V call is TRBV10-3, the J call TRBJ2-7; 8 bases agree with TRBD1. This CDR3 contains 12 residues. The V gene's germline CDR1 is ENHRY and CDR2 SYGVKD. V lost 10 bases, J lost 5 bases, and 7 bases stayed unmatched. The CDR3 loop reads CATGQGSNEQYF. DNA of the CDR3: TGTGCCACCGGACAGGGTTCAAACGAGCAGTACTTC.

V and J are TRBV30 and TRBJ1-3; D is perhaps TRBD1 (5 bases). The V end lost 3 bases, the J end lost 2 bases, and 8 bases lay between the germline ends. The CDR3 is 13 amino acids. Looked up from germline, CDR1 is GTSNPN and CDR2 is SVGIG (reference sequence). CDR3 DNA sequence: TGTGCCTGGAGAGCGGGGGCTGGAAACACCATATATTTT. The encoded protein is CAWRAGAGNTIYF. Supplemented by reference TRBV30 and TRBJ1-3, the full variable domain reads SQTIHQWPATLVQPVGSPLSLECTVEGTSNPNLYWYRQAAGRGLQLLFYSVGIGQISSEVPQNLSASRPQDRQFILSSKKLLLSDSGFYLCAWRAGAGNTIYFGEGSWLTVV.

This clone was observed a few times. The chain is built from TRBV27 and TRBJ1-6, with D perhaps matching TRBD1 (5 bases). Trimming took off 6 bases at V and 6 bases at J, with 9 bases between the two ends. The CDR3 runs 13 residues. The V gene's germline CDR1 is MNHEY and CDR2 SMNVEV (reference sequence). Here the CDR3 DNA reads TGTGCCAGCAGGGGGGGATTTAATTCACCCCTCCACTTT. Protein product: CASRGGFNSPLHF.

The chain links TRBV5-6 to TRBJ2-1; D is uncertain. Germline CDR1 and CDR2: SGHDT and YYEEEE. The CDR3 extends over 12 amino acids. The germline V and J ends were trimmed by 0 bases and 7 bases, with 5 bases remaining between them. The CDR3 nucleotides are TGTGCCAGCAGCTTGGTAGTTAATGAGCAGTTCTTC. This sequence encodes CASSLVVNEQFF.

The chain links TRBV29-1 to TRBJ2-7, with a tentative D call TRBD1 (5 bases). The V gene lost 3 bases and the J gene lost 3 bases, with 6 bases spanning the gap. Looked up from germline, CDR1 is SQVTM and CDR2 is ANQGSEA. The CDR3 loop spans 11 amino acids. Here the CDR3 reads CSVDRDYEQYF. The CDR3 nucleotides read TGCAGCGTTGACAGGGACTACGAGCAGTACTTC.

The table lists this clone with a few counts. V and J are TRBV29-1 and TRBJ1-4; D is uncertain. V was cut by 5 bases and J by 4 bases, with 14 bases left in between. CDR1 and CDR2 from the germline V gene are SQVTM and ANQGSEA. The CDR3 covers 14 residues. Written as DNA, the CDR3 is TGCAGCGTTCCGAGGTGGGCCATTAATGAAAAACTGTTTTTT. Its protein product is CSVPRWAINEKLFF.

J is TRBJ1-6 and V is TRBV13, with D perhaps TRBD1 (6 bases). This CDR3 is 14 amino acids long. CDR1 is PRHDT and CDR2 is FYEKMQ in the germline V gene (reference sequence). Trimming took off 5 bases at V and 9 bases at J, with 14 bases between the two ends. The CDR3 sequence: CASSQVQGLSPLHF. CDR3 sequence (DNA): TGTGCCAGCAGCCAAGTACAGGGACTTTCACCCCTCCACTTT.

V is TRBV11-2 and J is TRBJ2-5; TRBD1 aligns across 9 bases. V lost 5 bases to trimming and J lost 2 bases; unmatched junction nucleotides: 6. Germline CDR1 SGHAT, CDR2 FQNNGV. The CDR3 has 15 amino acids. CDR3 sequence (DNA): TGTGCCAGCAGCCCGCCCGGACAGGGGCAAGAGACCCAGTACTTC. Amino acid sequence: CASSPPGQGQETQYF.

DNA of the CDR3: TGCAGCGTTGAAGAATGGGAGGGAATCGGAGGCGAGCAGTACTTC. It translates to CSVEEWEGIGGEQYF. This chain joins TRBV29-1 and TRBJ2-7; 7 nucleotides match TRBD2. The junction had 11 bases not matched to a gene; V was cut back by 0 bases and J by 6 bases. The germline V gene encodes CDR1 SQVTM and CDR2 ANQGSEA. There are 15 residues in the CDR3.